Each of the 18 T cell receptor beta chains below was sequenced from the same sample in a study of T cell repertoires in cytomegalovirus infection. One entry per CDR3 protein results from TCRdb running MiXCR on the reads. The table shows about 680,000 distinct CDR3 sequences, with roughly 24% occurring only once. Sequenced: CD8+ T cells from PBMCs. All receptors derive from a human donor in good health (CMV status not recorded). Some clones in this sample may be carry-over from other donors' samples.

This clonotype occurred many times. The V and J genes are TRBV12-3 or TRBV12-4 and TRBJ1-5, with 9 bases that match TRBD1. The CDR3 is 14 residues long. Losses at the gene ends were 4 bases for V and 7 bases for J; bases not matched to a gene: 5. CDR3 amino acids: CASSWDRDGQPQHF. The DNA for the CDR3 is TGTGCCAGCAGTTGGGACAGGGATGGACAGCCCCAGCATTTT.

V usage is TRBV6-5 and J usage is TRBJ2-6, with TRBD2 identical over 7 bases. In germline, CDR1 is MNHEY, CDR2 SVGAGI. Trimming took 2 bases from V and 10 from J; bases not matched to a gene: 5. This CDR3 spans 14 amino acids. The CDR3: CASSYGGVGNVLTF. CDR3 coding DNA: TGTGCCAGCAGTTACGGGGGGGTGGGTAACGTCCTGACTTTC.

The V and J genes are TRBV6-1 and TRBJ2-7, with a weak D call TRBD2 (7 bases). The CDR3 extends over 16 amino acids. Between the trimmed V and J ends, which lost 5 bases and 2 bases, there was a span of 19 bases. CDR1 MNHNS and CDR2 SASEGT come from the germline V gene. The CDR3 sequence is CASSQRGGRETYEQYF. CDR3 bases: TGTGCCAGCAGTCAACGCGGGGGCCGGGAGACCTACGAGCAGTACTTC.

This clonotype was observed a few times. The chain carries TRBV7-6 and TRBJ2-2; the D is unclear. Germline assignment: CDR1 SGHVS and CDR2 FNYEAQ. The length of the CDR3 is 11 residues. V was clipped by 5 bases and J by 8 bases, with 6 bases between them. In DNA, the CDR3 is TGTGCCAGCAGCAACCAAGGGGAGCTGTTTTTT. This gives the protein CASSNQGELFF. Supplemented by reference TRBV7-6 and TRBJ2-2, the full variable domain reads GAGVSQSPRYKVTKRGQDVALRCDPISGHVSLYWYRQALGQGPEFLTYFNYEAQQDKSGLPNDRFSAERPEGSISTLTIQRTEQRDSAMYRCASSNQGELFFGEGSRLTVL.

This clonotype was observed a handful of times. The CDR3 loop is CSAWPNEDIYQETQYF. In nucleotides, the CDR3 is TGCAGTGCTTGGCCGAATGAGGACATATATCAAGAGACCCAGTACTTC. The rearrangement links TRBV20-1 to TRBJ2-5, with D possibly TRBD1 on 5 matching bases. Germline V gives CDR1 DFQATT, CDR2 SNEGSKA (reference sequence). Trimming took 5 bases from V and 2 from J, leaving 21 bases between them. The CDR3 is made up of 16 amino acids.

This clonotype was seen once. A read error may explain this, as a much larger clone is one base away. The gene calls are TRBV11-1 and TRBJ2-7, with D possibly TRBD2 on 6 matching bases. Germline V gene sequence: CDR1 SGHAT, CDR2 FQDESV (reference sequence). The CDR3 length is 15 residues. CDR3 DNA sequence: TGTGCCAGCAGCTTCTCGCCCGGGGGATCCTACAAGCAGTACGTC. Its protein is CASSFSPGGSYKQYV.

This clonotype was seen many times. V and J are TRBV20-1 and TRBJ1-5, with a weak D call TRBD1 (6 bases). Germline CDR1 and CDR2: DFQATT and SNEGSKA (reference sequence). Trimming took 0 bases from V and 7 from J, leaving 13 bases between them. This CDR3 has 14 residues. Here the CDR3 DNA reads TGCAGTGCTAGAGATGGGGGGGCTCGGCAGCCCCAGCATTTT. Translated: CSARDGGARQPQHF.

The DNA of the CDR3 is TGTGCCAGCAGTTACAAACTGAATGGTGAGCAGTTCTTC. It specifies CASSYKLNGEQFF. The V and J genes are TRBV6-5 and TRBJ2-1; D call uncertain. The CDR3 spans 13 residues. Looked up from germline, CDR1 is MNHEY and CDR2 is SVGAGI. The V and J ends lost 2 bases and 9 bases respectively, with 11 bases between them.

This clonotype was picked up a small number of times. The rearrangement joins TRBV27 to TRBJ2-2; D is possibly TRBD2 (6 bases). This CDR3 is built from 14 residues. Germline values: CDR1 MNHEY, CDR2 SMNVEV (reference sequence). V was trimmed by 3 bases and J by 7 bases, leaving 12 bases between them. The CDR3 DNA reads as TGTGCCAGCAGTTTCGGGTACGGGAGCGGGGAGCTGTTTTTT. Its translation: CASSFGYGSGELFF.

V usage is TRBV12-3 or TRBV12-4 and J usage is TRBJ2-1; D may be TRBD2 (5 bases). Trimming pared 5 bases from V and 8 bases from J, leaving 13 bases between. The CDR3 covers 13 residues. The CDR3 DNA reads TGTGCCAGCAGTCCGGACTCTCTCGATGAGCAGTTCTTC. The encoded protein is CASSPDSLDEQFF.

A few counts support this clonotype. The chain joins TRBV10-3 to TRBJ2-1; 7 positions match TRBD2. The trim removed 3 bases at V and 4 bases at J, leaving 6 bases unmatched. This CDR3 has 15 amino acids. Germline lookup yields CDR1 ENHRY and CDR2 SYGVKD. DNA for the CDR3: TGTGCCATCAGTGAAGATCCAGCGGGGTACAATGAGCAGTTCTTC. Translation gives CAISEDPAGYNEQFF.

This clonotype has only a few counts. The CDR3 spells CASSPRQVTGELFF. CDR3 nucleotides: TGCGCCAGCAGCCCCAGACAGGTCACCGGGGAGCTGTTTTTT. This rearrangement joins TRBV5-1 to TRBJ2-2; perhaps TRBD1 as D (6 bases). V lost 4 bases and J 4 bases, leaving 11 bases between the germline ends. Per the germline V gene, CDR1 is SGHRS and CDR2 is YFSETQ. The CDR3 loop spans 14 amino acids.

The chain combines TRBV6-5 with TRBJ1-1; D is undetermined. CDR1 MNHEY and CDR2 SVGAGI come from the germline V gene. The CDR3 totals 16 residues. Trimming shortened V by 1 base and J by 1 base, and 13 bases separated the two germline ends. This CDR3 reads CASSYLRIDRNTEAFF. The CDR3 bases are TGTGCCAGCAGTTACTTAAGAATTGACCGGAACACTGAAGCTTTCTTT.

The chain carries TRBV29-1 and TRBJ2-5; tentative D call: TRBD1 (5 bases). The V gene's germline CDR1 is SQVTM and CDR2 ANQGSEA. This CDR3 is built from 11 residues. V shed 7 bases and J shed 1 base, with 7 bases lying between them. DNA for the CDR3: TGCAGCGGGGGCCGCCAAGAGACCCAGTACTTC. Translation gives CSGGRQETQYF.

This clonotype was found a few times. This chain uses TRBV2 with TRBJ2-7; D could derive from TRBD1 or TRBD2 (5 bases each). Trimming left V 2 bases short and J 12 bases short, with 14 bases between. CDR3 size: 12 residues. Germline CDR1 and CDR2: SNHLY and FYNNEI. The CDR3 bases are TGTGCCAGCAGTGAAATTTGGGGGAATCGGTACTTC. Protein sequence: CASSEIWGNRYF.

The chain carries TRBV20-1 and TRBJ1-2, with 8 bases identical to TRBD1. V was clipped by 2 bases and J by 4 bases; unmatched bases: 9. The germline V gene encodes CDR1 DFQATT and CDR2 SNEGSKA (reference sequence). The length of the CDR3 is 15 residues. This CDR3 is CSARPRTGLSYGYTF. CDR3 bases: TGCAGTGCTAGACCTCGGACAGGGTTGTCCTATGGCTACACCTTC.

The chain has TRBV7-8 and TRBJ2-1, with 9 bases lining up with TRBD2. Looked up from germline, CDR1 is SGHVS and CDR2 is FQNEAQ. This CDR3 has 15 residues. V dropped 1 base and J dropped 6; count of bases not matched to a gene: 4. As DNA, the CDR3 is TGTGCCAGCAGCTTAGAGGCGGGGGGGCCCAATGAGCAGTTCTTC. Translating it yields CASSLEAGGPNEQFF.

The chain employs TRBV20-1 and TRBJ2-3; D gene unclear. The ends were cut back, 8 bases at V and 4 bases at J, with 19 bases in the middle. This CDR3 region has 14 residues. Germline CDR1 DFQATT, CDR2 SNEGSKA (reference sequence). The DNA of the CDR3 is TGCAGTAACCATTTTCGTGGGGTCCCAGATACGCAGTATTTT. This translates into CSNHFRGVPDTQYF.